A single sample is the source of the 15 T cell receptor beta chains below, sequenced in a study of glioma-infiltrating T cells. Amplification of TCR alpha and beta CDR3 regions from RNA used iRepertoire nested multiplex PCR. TCRdb analysed the multiplex PCR reads with MiXCR anew, one entry per CDR3 protein. The sample yields approximately 190,000 distinct CDR3 sequences, about 32% seen once. Specimen: glioma tissue, nonneoplastic brain tissue, or PBMCs (not recorded which). These receptors were obtained from a human donor with low-grade glioma or glioblastoma, undergoing nonglioma brain surgery, or in good health (not recorded which).

This rearrangement joins TRBV5-5 to TRBJ1-2; 8 bases fit TRBD1. The CDR3 loop spans 13 amino acids. J gave up 6 bases and V 4 bases, and 5 bases lay outside the gene matches. CDR1 is SGHKS and CDR2 is YYEKEE in the germline V gene (reference sequence). CDR3 coding DNA: TGTGCCAGCAGCACGACAGGGGAGAATGGCTACACCTTC. It yields the protein CASSTTGENGYTF.

This clonotype was picked up many times. The chain has TRBV24-1 and TRBJ1-1; the match to TRBD1 covers 7 bases. CDR1 and CDR2 from the germline V gene are KGHDR and SFDVKD. The CDR3 extends over 18 amino acids. V trimming: 4 bases; J trimming: 4 bases; junction bases outside the gene matches: 17. CDR3 sequence (DNA): TGTGCCACCAGTGACCCAACGTCCGGGACAGTTCGTCGCACTGAAGCTTTCTTT. This encodes CATSDPTSGTVRRTEAFF.

This clonotype has ten or more counts. This chain links TRBV5-4 with TRBJ2-1; 9 bases match TRBD2. J gave up 10 bases and V 2 bases, and 7 bases lay outside the gene matches. The CDR3 extends over 14 amino acids. Germline values: CDR1 SGHNT, CDR2 YYREEE (reference sequence). As DNA, the CDR3 is TGTGCCAGCAGCTTTACCAGGACTAGCGTCGAGCAGTTCTTC. This sequence encodes CASSFTRTSVEQFF. Complete variable domain (other parts from reference TRBV5-4 and TRBJ2-1): ETGVTQSPTHLIKTRGQQVTLRCSSQSGHNTVSWYQQALGQGPQFIFQYYREEENGRGNFPPRFSGLQFPNYSSELNVNALELDDSALYLCASSFTRTSVEQFFGPGTRLTVL.

The rearrangement links TRBV6-2 or TRBV6-3 to TRBJ2-6; D is possibly TRBD2 (7 bases). CDR3 length: 20 amino acids. V shed 2 bases and J shed 0 bases, with 20 bases lying between them. Germline-derived CDR1 and CDR2 are MNHEY and SVGEGT. CDR3 sequence (DNA): TGTGCCAGCAGTTACGGAACTCCGGGGGGCACCATCTCTGGGGCCAACGTCCTGACTTTC. Residues: CASSYGTPGGTISGANVLTF.

A note on this clonotype: A much larger clone lies one base from this, so it may be a read error. The genes are TRBV6-5 and TRBJ2-7, with D unclear. The CDR3 is made up of 16 amino acids. The germline V gene encodes CDR1 MNHEY and CDR2 SVGAGI. The DNA for the CDR3 is TGTACCAGCACCCCGATGCAAGGACGGAGCTCCTACGAGCAGTACTTC. This sequence encodes CTSTPMQGRSSYEQYF.

This clonotype has ten or more counts. V and J are TRBV9 and TRBJ1-1; D is undetermined. This CDR3 contains 15 residues. CDR1 is SGDLS, CDR2 YYNGEE, per germline. Trimming removed 0 bases at V and 4 bases at J, with 13 bases between. CDR3 in amino acids: CASSVVIQEGTEAFF. As DNA, the CDR3 is TGTGCCAGCAGCGTAGTAATTCAAGAGGGCACTGAAGCTTTCTTT.

This chain uses TRBV29-1 with TRBJ2-7; D might be TRBD2 (5 bases). The V end lost 2 bases, the J end lost 3 bases, and 8 bases lay between the germline ends. From germline, CDR1 is SQVTM and CDR2 ANQGSEA. This CDR3 has 12 residues. The CDR3 loop reads CSVETRDYEQYF. CDR3 nucleotide sequence: TGCAGCGTTGAAACTAGAGACTACGAGCAGTACTTC.

A remark on this clonotype: With a much larger clone just one base away, this may be a read error. This chain uses TRBV19 with TRBJ1-1; possibly TRBD1 for D (5 bases). V gave up 3 bases and J gave up 11 bases, with 19 bases separating them. Germline assignment: CDR1 LNHDA and CDR2 SQIVND (reference sequence). CDR3 size: 14 residues. CDR3 loop: CASSIGSYGRDAFF. CDR3 nucleotide sequence: TGTGCCAGTAGTATCGGCAGCTATGGAAGGGACGCTTTCTTT.

This clonotype was counted many times. This chain connects TRBV18 to TRBJ1-4; the match to TRBD1 covers 7 bases. The CDR3 is 14 residues long. Per germline, CDR1 KGHSH and CDR2 LQKENI. Trimming removed 6 bases from V and 8 bases from J; junction bases left unmatched: 9. The CDR3, as DNA: TGTGCCAGCTCGTCAACAGGGGAAGGGGAAAAACTGTTTTTT. Amino acid sequence: CASSSTGEGEKLFF.

On this clonotype: Just one base apart from a much larger clone, this may be a read error. J is TRBJ1-1 and V is TRBV29-1; a possible D gene is TRBD1 (6 bases). This CDR3 comprises 14 residues. Germline V gene lookup returns CDR1 SQVTM and CDR2 ANQGSEA. DNA of the CDR3: TGCAGAGTTGAGAGAGGGGGGGTGAACACTGAAGCTTTCTTT. Amino acid sequence: CRVERGGVNTEAFF.

This clonotype was counted ten times or more. The rearrangement links TRBV20-1 to TRBJ2-5; a possible D gene is TRBD2 (7 bases). Trimming cost V 0 bases and J 4 bases, with 12 bases left between them. The CDR3 spans 14 residues. Germline CDR1 and CDR2: DFQATT and SNEGSKA (reference sequence). The DNA of the CDR3 is TGCAGTGCTAGAGATGGGGGCGGGGGAGAGACCCAGTACTTC. Residues: CSARDGGGGETQYF.

This clonotype was detected many times. This chain connects TRBV10-3 to TRBJ1-1; TRBD1 is a possible D gene (5 bases). This CDR3 contains 13 residues. V was clipped by 7 bases and J by 4 bases, with 13 bases between them. Germline V CDR1 and CDR2: ENHRY, SYGVKD. This CDR3 is CAITYGGGTEAFF. The CDR3 coding sequence is TGTGCCATCACCTACGGGGGGGGCACTGAAGCTTTCTTT.

This clonotype appeared many times. The V call is TRBV5-1, the J call TRBJ2-1; perhaps TRBD1 as D (6 bases). The ends were cut back, 0 bases at V and 5 bases at J, with 12 bases in the middle. From germline, CDR1 is SGHRS and CDR2 YFSETQ. CDR3 length: 15 amino acids. CDR3 bases: TGCGCCAGCAGCTTGGACGGGGACATGCACAATGAGCAGTTCTTC. Its translation: CASSLDGDMHNEQFF.

This clonotype was observed once. Because the CDR3 is missing its conserved closing phenylalanine or tryptophan, this is likely a read error. This chain joins TRBV4-1 and TRBJ2-7, with D uncertain. V was pared by 0 bases and J by 5 bases, with 11 bases between. In germline, CDR1 is MGHRA, CDR2 YSYEKL. The CDR3 length is 14 residues. The DNA of the CDR3 is TGCGCCAGCAGCCAAGAAAGGGCTCGACACGAGCAGTACTTA. Its translation is CASSQERARHEQYL.

This clonotype was picked up a small number of times. The CDR3 DNA follows: TGTGCCAGCAGCTTTCCGGGACAGGGGGTACGGAAACTGTTTTTT. This gives the protein CASSFPGQGVRKLFF. The V and J genes are TRBV11-2 and TRBJ1-4, with 11 bases identical to TRBD1. The CDR3 contains 15 residues. J was trimmed by 11 bases and V by 3 bases; bases with no gene match: 8. Germline-derived CDR1 and CDR2 are SGHAT and FQNNGV.